Shown below are 6 T cell receptor beta chains from a single sample sequenced in a study of regulatory T cells in long-lasting Graves disease. Stated time point: persistent/refractory GD, antithyroid drugs over 5 years with positive TRAb. Scientists built the TCR library using RNA that was extracted from PBMCs. The TCR beta library used iRepertoire HTBI primers with Arm-PCR amplification of CDR3. TCRdb recomputed calls from the multiplex PCR reads with MiXCR, one row per CDR3 protein. The sample includes around 500,000 distinct CDR3 sequences, about 20% of them seen just once. The specimen was peripheral blood mononuclear cells (PBMCs), collected when the disease was refractory, from a patient treated with antithyroid drugs. These receptors came from a female donor with Graves disease.

This clonotype was counted at least ten times. The chain employs TRBV12-3 or TRBV12-4 and TRBJ2-1; 7 bases align to TRBD2. This CDR3 is 15 amino acids long. V was clipped by 8 bases and J by 6 bases; unmatched bases: 13. The CDR3 sequence is CASASLASGFNEQFF. The CDR3 DNA sequence: TGTGCCAGCGCCAGCTTGGCTAGCGGTTTCAATGAGCAGTTCTTC.

This clonotype was seen a handful of times. The chain recombines TRBV19 with TRBJ1-2, with D uncertain. Germline CDR1 and CDR2: LNHDA and SQIVND (reference sequence). V was clipped by 10 bases and J by 3 bases, with 12 bases between them. CDR3 length equals 12 residues. Here the CDR3 DNA reads TGTGCCACCACGGGCAGATACTATGGCTACACCTTC. The encoded protein is CATTGRYYGYTF.

This clonotype was seen a single time. V and J are TRBV4-1 and TRBJ2-7, with 12 bases fitting TRBD2. This CDR3 is 16 amino acids long. V trimming: 4 bases; J trimming: 5 bases; junction bases outside the gene matches: 9. Germline CDR1 reads MGHRA; CDR2 reads YSYEKL. DNA for the CDR3: TGCGCCAGCAGCCCCCGGACTAGCGGGATAGTCAACGAGCAGTACTTC. Translating gives CASSPRTSGIVNEQYF.

This clonotype has a count of ten or more. The gene calls are TRBV3-1 and TRBJ2-7, with a weak D call TRBD1 (5 bases). CDR3 length: 14 residues. V dropped 1 base and J dropped 6 bases, with 13 bases sitting between them. Per the germline V gene, CDR1 is LGHDT and CDR2 is YNNKEL (reference sequence). This CDR3 reads CASSQARGFGEQYF. The CDR3 bases are TGTGCCAGCAGCCAAGCAAGGGGATTTGGCGAGCAGTACTTC.

The sample holds many counts of this clonotype. V and J are TRBV28 and TRBJ1-5, with D perhaps matching TRBD1 (5 bases). V was clipped by 8 bases and J by 0 bases, with 8 bases between them. The CDR3 has 13 amino acids. Germline V gives CDR1 MDHEN, CDR2 SYDVKM. The chain's CDR3 is CASAGFSNQPQHF. Here the CDR3 DNA reads TGTGCCAGCGCAGGGTTTAGCAATCAGCCCCAGCATTTT.

This clonotype was detected many times. The genes are TRBV19 and TRBJ1-2; D is uncertain. Germline V gene data show CDR1 as LNHDA and CDR2 as SQIVND (reference sequence). The CDR3 runs to 11 residues. V was pared by 3 bases and J by 8 bases, with 7 bases between. The CDR3 loop reads CASSMKAGYTF. DNA of the CDR3: TGTGCCAGTAGTATGAAAGCGGGCTACACCTTC.